Each of the 3 T cell receptor beta chains below was sequenced from the same sample in a study of blood T cell repertoires in COVID-19. Repertoires were generated with immunoSEQ multiplex PCR, while TCRdb's copy carries only in-frame clones and drops some. Among about 120,000 clones listed, 78% were seen once. Sequencing was done on a sample of peripheral blood. The receptors stem from a man between 65 and 85 years old with acute or convalescent COVID-19.

The chain is built from TRBV21-1 and TRBJ1-1; TRBD1, the table's D call, was not compared with the DNA. TRBV21-1 is shown as a pseudogene. This CDR3 has 15 amino acids. In nucleotides, the CDR3 is TGTGCCAGCAGCAAAGTTGCAGGGTTGAACACTGAAGCTTTCTTT. Translated, it gives CASSKVAGLNTEAFF.

This chain connects TRBV5-4 to TRBJ1-6; D is ambiguous. V gave up 0 bases and J gave up 12 bases, with 10 bases separating them. The CDR3 covers 13 residues. Germline lookup yields CDR1 SGHNT and CDR2 YYREEE (reference sequence). The CDR3 sequence is CASSLGAGRPLHF. The CDR3 DNA sequence: TGTGCCAGCAGCTTGGGAGCGGGGAGACCCCTCCACTTT. Together with reference TRBV5-4 and TRBJ1-6, the CDR3 gives the full variable domain: ETGVTQSPTHLIKTRGQQVTLRCSSQSGHNTVSWYQQALGQGPQFIFQYYREEENGRGNFPPRFSGLQFPNYSSELNVNALELDDSALYLCASSLGAGRPLHFGNGTRLTVT.

This chain joins TRBV5-1 and TRBJ2-2; 9 nucleotides agree with TRBD1. CDR3 length: 17 residues. The V gene end was trimmed by 2 bases and the J gene end by 7 bases; junction bases not matched to a gene: 12. The V gene's germline CDR1 is SGHRS and CDR2 YFSETQ. CDR3 in amino acids: CASSFTGGPVGIGELFF. As DNA, the CDR3 is TGCGCCAGCAGCTTTACAGGGGGCCCCGTCGGGATCGGGGAGCTGTTTTTT. Combining the CDR3 with reference TRBV5-1 and TRBJ2-2 gives the whole variable domain KAGVTQTPRYLIKTRGQQVTLSCSPISGHRSVSWYQQTPGQGLQFLFEYFSETQRNKGNFPGRFSGRQFSNSRSEMNVSTLELGDSALYLCASSFTGGPVGIGELFFGEGSRLTVL.